These 15 T cell receptor beta chains came from one sample sequenced in a study of cytomegalovirus exposure and HLA in healthy donors. TCRdb keeps only in-frame clones here, not all; method: immunoSEQ multiplex PCR. This table has around 200,000 clones, roughly 84% appearing once. What was sequenced was PBMCs. These receptor sequences come from a woman younger than 35 in good health and CMV-seropositive.

The CDR3 DNA is TGTGCCAGAAGAAGTAGTGAGGATAGCAATCAGCCCCAGCATTTT. This codes for CARRSSEDSNQPQHF. The V call is TRBV5-3, the J call TRBJ1-5; D gene unclear. TRBV5-3 is identified as an open reading frame with a role that is uncertain. The CDR3 is made up of 15 amino acids. V gave up 5 bases and J gave up 0 bases, with 12 bases separating them.

The V gene is TRBV18, the J gene TRBJ2-7, with a possible D match to TRBD2 (5 bases). Germline V CDR1 and CDR2: KGHSH, LQKENI. V lost 2 bases, J lost 1 base, and 12 bases lay in between. The CDR3 covers 15 residues. The CDR3 sequence is CASSPMGETSYEQYF. The DNA of the CDR3 is TGTGCCAGCTCACCAATGGGAGAAACTTCCTACGAGCAGTACTTC.

The chain employs TRBV6-5 and TRBJ1-1, with D hard to call. CDR1 is MNHEY, CDR2 SVGAGI, per germline. CDR3 length: 16 amino acids. Trimming pared 6 bases from V and 3 bases from J, leaving 20 bases between. As DNA, the CDR3 is TGTGCCAGCAGCTACGCCTTGATAGGAGACCACACTGAAGCTTTCTTT. As protein: CASSYALIGDHTEAFF.

This clone has more than one count but fewer than ten. The rearrangement uses TRBV11-2 and TRBJ2-5; TRBD1 aligns across 8 bases. The CDR3 has 13 residues. CDR1 SGHAT and CDR2 FQNNGV come from the germline V gene. V trimming: 1 base; J trimming: 5 bases; junction bases outside the gene matches: 0. Written as DNA, the CDR3 is TGTGCCAGCAGCTTAGGGACAGGGGAGACCCAGTACTTC. Protein sequence: CASSLGTGETQYF.

The chain couples TRBV7-2 to TRBJ2-3, with 7 bases matching TRBD2. CDR3 size: 13 residues. CDR1 SGHTA and CDR2 FQGNSA come from the germline V gene. Trimming at V came to 5 bases and at J to 9 bases, leaving 8 bases not matched to a gene. The CDR3 loop reads CASSTGLVGTQYF. CDR3 sequence (DNA): TGTGCCAGCAGCACAGGACTAGTTGGGACGCAGTATTTT.

This chain joins TRBV9 and TRBJ2-1; 12 bases line up with TRBD2. The length of the CDR3 is 16 residues. Germline V gives CDR1 SGDLS, CDR2 YYNGEE. The junction had 11 bases not matched to a gene; V was cut back by 5 bases and J by 8 bases. CDR3 nucleotide sequence: TGTGCCAGCAGTGAAAGTCTAGCGGGGGGGACCTATGAGCAGTTCTTC. As protein: CASSESLAGGTYEQFF.

V usage is TRBV6-1 and J usage is TRBJ2-7, with D possibly being TRBD1 (6 bases). The CDR3 is made up of 14 amino acids. The V gene lost 6 bases and the J gene lost 0 bases, with 12 bases spanning the gap. The germline V gene has CDR1 MNHNS and CDR2 SASEGT. The chain's CDR3 is CASRGTDSSYEQYF. As DNA, the CDR3 is TGTGCCAGCAGGGGGACGGACAGCTCCTACGAGCAGTACTTC.

This clone has just one count. The chain couples TRBV2 to TRBJ2-2, with 11 bases matching TRBD2. The trim removed 3 bases at V and 1 base at J, leaving 7 bases unmatched. The CDR3 extends over 18 amino acids. Germline V gene sequence: CDR1 SNHLY, CDR2 FYNNEI. CDR3 sequence: CASSDPGLAERNTGELFF. The CDR3 coding sequence is TGTGCCAGCAGTGACCCGGGACTAGCGGAGCGGAACACCGGGGAGCTGTTTTTT.

A note on this clone: A read error may explain this, as a much larger clone is one base away. The V call is TRBV7-9, the J call TRBJ2-3, with D maybe TRBD2 (7 bases). Trimming cost V 5 bases and J 2 bases, with 11 bases left between them. The CDR3 has 14 amino acids. Germline V gene lookup returns CDR1 SEHNR and CDR2 FQNEAQ (reference sequence). The CDR3 region has the DNA TGTGCCAGCAGCCCCGGGGGGCCCACAGATACGCAGTATTTT. Its protein is CASSPGGPTDTQYF. The full variable domain, rest sourced from reference TRBV7-9 and TRBJ2-3, is DTGVSQNPRHKITKRGQNVTFRCDPISEHNRLYWYRQTLGQGPEFLTYFQNEAQLEKSRLLSDRFSAERPKGSFSTLEIQRTEQGDSAMYLCASSPGGPTDTQYFGPGTRLTVL.

The chain uses TRBV29-1 and TRBJ1-1; TRBD1 is a possible D gene (5 bases). The CDR3 consists of 13 residues. The V gene's germline CDR1 is SQVTM and CDR2 ANQGSEA. Trimming removed 6 bases at V and 3 bases at J, with 14 bases between. CDR3 sequence reads: CSVLRGLYTEAFF. The CDR3 DNA reads as TGCAGCGTGCTAAGGGGATTATACACTGAAGCTTTCTTT.

The chain employs TRBV4-2 and TRBJ2-7; a weak D match, TRBD1 (6 bases). V was cut by 1 base and J by 2 bases, with 21 bases left in between. Germline CDR1 is LGHNA and CDR2 is YNFKEQ. The CDR3 has 18 amino acids. CDR3 sequence reads: CASSQGTRGNRETYEQYF. As DNA, the CDR3 is TGTGCCAGCAGCCAAGGTACTAGGGGAAACAGGGAGACCTACGAGCAGTACTTC.

This clone was picked up one time. The genes are TRBV27 and TRBJ1-1; D might be TRBD1 (5 bases). The CDR3 has 14 amino acids. The germline gives CDR1 MNHEY, CDR2 SMNVEV (reference sequence). Trimming pared 3 bases from V and 5 bases from J, leaving 13 bases between. The CDR3 DNA is TGTGCCAGCAGTTTTAGCGGGGCACGAACTGAAGCTTTCTTT. It is translated as CASSFSGARTEAFF.

CDR3 protein: CAILHGTSTDTQYF. The CDR3 DNA reads TGTGCCATCCTTCACGGGACTAGCACAGATACGCAGTATTTT. The genes are TRBV7-9 and TRBJ2-3, with D tentatively TRBD2 (6 bases). Germline V lookup: CDR1 SEHNR, CDR2 FQNEAQ (reference sequence). The V and J ends lost 10 bases and 0 bases respectively, with 14 bases between them. CDR3 size: 14 residues.

This chain links TRBV18 with TRBJ2-1; 8 bases agree with TRBD2. The germline V gene encodes CDR1 KGHSH and CDR2 LQKENI. The CDR3 loop spans 13 amino acids. The J segment lost 6 bases and the V segment lost 2 bases, leaving 0 bases of the junction unmatched. The CDR3 nucleotides are TGTGCCAGCTCACCAGCGGGGGGCAATGAGCAGTTCTTC. Amino acid sequence: CASSPAGGNEQFF.

V usage is TRBV5-1 and J usage is TRBJ2-2; 10 positions match TRBD2. The junction had 6 bases not matched to a gene; V was cut back by 0 bases and J by 4 bases. The CDR3 has 17 amino acids. From germline, CDR1 is SGHRS and CDR2 YFSETQ. CDR3 protein: CASSLVWLAGVTGELFF. Written as DNA, the CDR3 is TGCGCCAGCAGCTTGGTGTGGCTAGCGGGAGTCACCGGGGAGCTGTTTTTT.